The 11 T cell receptor beta chains below come from one sample, sequenced in a study of CD8 T cells in Susac syndrome. Random hexamers served to reverse transcribe about 0.5 to 1 ug RNA. From the immunoSEQ multiplex PCR reads, TCRdb called clonotypes with MiXCR, one entry per CDR3 protein. The profile shows 75,000 to 95,000 distinct CDR3 sequences, 96% of them singletons. The material sequenced was CD8+ T cells from PBMCs. These receptors came from a human donor with Susac syndrome.

The genes are TRBV29-1 and TRBJ1-2; TRBD1 matches 9 bases. This CDR3 comprises 13 residues. V shed 6 bases and J 6 bases; nucleotides not matched to a gene: 8. Germline lookup yields CDR1 SQVTM and CDR2 ANQGSEA. The CDR3 DNA sequence: TGCAGCGTCCTCGGACAGGGGAGAGATGGCTACACCTTC. It translates to CSVLGQGRDGYTF. The whole variable domain, filled in from reference TRBV29-1 and TRBJ1-2, reads SAVISQKPSRDICQRGTSLTIQCQVDSQVTMMFWYRQQPGQSLTLIATANQGSEATYESGFVIDKFPISRPNLTFSTLTVSNMSPEDSSIYLCSVLGQGRDGYTFGSGTRLTVV.

The chain has TRBV12-3 or TRBV12-4 and TRBJ2-3, with D unresolved. This CDR3 spans 14 amino acids. V lost 1 base, J lost 6 bases, and 11 bases lay in between. In nucleotides, the CDR3 is TGTGCCAGCAGTTTAGTAGAGAATCGGGATACGCAGTATTTT. It yields the protein CASSLVENRDTQYF.

The V gene is TRBV4-1, the J gene TRBJ1-4; D is unresolved. Germline V gives CDR1 MGHRA, CDR2 YSYEKL. The V end lost 0 bases, the J end lost 8 bases, and 16 bases lay between the germline ends. This CDR3 contains 16 residues. DNA of the CDR3: TGCGCCAGCAGCCAAGACTTACAGCTCCTAAGGGAAAAACTGTTTTTT. Translating gives CASSQDLQLLREKLFF.

Notes on this clonotype: One end of the junction varies from germline; a read error may be responsible. The chain recombines TRBV7-7 with TRBJ2-1; D uncertain. The CDR3 contains 16 residues. Germline V gene data show CDR1 as SSHAT and CDR2 as FNYEAQ (reference sequence). CDR3 residues: CASSKTVATEFNEQFF. The DNA for the CDR3 is TGTGCTAGCAGCAAAACGGTTGCAACTGAGTTCAATGAGCAGTTCTTC.

This chain uses TRBV4-3 with TRBJ2-5; 9 bases map to TRBD1. Per germline, CDR1 LGHNA and CDR2 YSLEER. With 0 bases clipped from V and 4 bases from J, the junction kept 9 bases outside the gene matches. This CDR3 has 17 residues. CDR3 nucleotides: TGCGCCAGCAGCCAAGATCCTCCGGGACAGGGTGGAGAGACCCAGTACTTC. Its protein product is CASSQDPPGQGGETQYF.

This rearrangement joins TRBV4-1 to TRBJ1-1; TRBD1 matches at 9 bases. This CDR3 has 14 amino acids. In germline, CDR1 is MGHRA, CDR2 YSYEKL. The J segment lost 4 bases and the V segment lost 4 bases, leaving 4 bases of the junction unmatched. The CDR3, as DNA: TGCGCCAGCAGCCTACAGGGGGCGGGCACTGAAGCTTTCTTT. This translates into CASSLQGAGTEAFF.

V is TRBV20-1 and J is TRBJ2-1, with 7 bases identical to TRBD2. V gave up 3 bases and J gave up 2 bases; unmatched junction bases: 7. Germline-derived CDR1 and CDR2 are DFQATT and SNEGSKA (reference sequence). The CDR3 has 15 amino acids. The chain's CDR3 is CSASFGGETYNEQFF. For the CDR3, the DNA is TGCAGTGCTAGCTTTGGGGGGGAAACCTACAATGAGCAGTTCTTC.

The chain links TRBV6-5 to TRBJ1-2, with 11 nucleotides matching TRBD1. The length of the CDR3 is 14 residues. V was clipped by 8 bases and J by 7 bases; unmatched bases: 9. Germline assignment: CDR1 MNHEY and CDR2 SVGAGI. As DNA, the CDR3 is TGTGCCAGCCATTATGGACAGGGGGCGGGTGGCTACACCTTC. It is translated as CASHYGQGAGGYTF.

The CDR3 DNA follows: TGCGCCAGCAGCTTGTTGCACGTTACCTATGGCTACACCTTC. It yields the protein CASSLLHVTYGYTF. The rearrangement uses TRBV5-1 and TRBJ1-2, with D uncertain. This CDR3 is built from 14 residues. V lost 1 base and J lost 4, with 11 bases in between. Germline CDR1 and CDR2: SGHRS and YFSETQ.

The chain joins TRBV12-5 to TRBJ2-2; TRBD2 is a possible D gene (6 bases). V lost 10 bases and J 4 bases, leaving 13 bases between the germline ends. The CDR3 runs 13 residues. Germline CDR1 reads LGHNT; CDR2 reads FRNRAP. CDR3 in amino acids: CATARGSTGELFF. The DNA for the CDR3 is TGTGCTACCGCCCGGGGGAGCACCGGGGAGCTGTTTTTT. The whole variable domain, remainder taken from reference TRBV12-5 and TRBJ2-2, is DARVTQTPRHKVTEMGQEVTMRCQPILGHNTVFWYRQTMMQGLELLAYFRNRAPLDDSGMPKDRFSAEMPDATLATLKIQPSEPRDSAVYFCATARGSTGELFFGEGSRLTVL.

This sequence joins TRBV12-3 or TRBV12-4 and TRBJ1-5, with D hard to call. The V end lost 6 bases, the J end lost 5 bases, and 14 bases lay between the germline ends. The CDR3 length is 14 residues. CDR3 DNA: TGTGCCAGCAGCCAGACCACGGAGGATCAGCCCCAGCATTTT. Residues: CASSQTTEDQPQHF.